The entry below gives a single TCR beta chain sequence along with its context. Its specificity is unknown. These data belong to a study of T cell responses to AZD1222 COVID-19 vaccine. General study results and limits: No repertoire was sampled before or during the peak T cell response, only after it. At baseline, just five to seven AZD1222 recipients tested seropositive.

Assay used: immunoSEQ multiplex PCR; TCRdb lists only in-frame clones, some missing. The table shows 130,000 to 150,000 clones, with 80% to 90% occurring only once. The CDR3 has 16 residues. The junction had 4 bases not matched to a gene; V was cut back by 1 base and J by 4 bases. Germline CDR1 LNHDA, CDR2 SQIVND (reference sequence). The sequence was collected from an adult in good health. The chain links TRBV19 to TRBJ2-2; 9 positions match TRBD1. This specimen consisted of peripheral blood, obtained on day 0 of AZD1222 vaccination. The CDR3 is CASSIVGTGRTGELFF. In DNA, the CDR3 is TGTGCCAGTAGTATAGTTGGGACAGGGCGCACCGGGGAGCTGTTTTTT.